This T cell receptor (beta chain) was identified in a study of T cells after yellow fever vaccination. As concerns this clonotype: Its specificity is unknown.

The study made its TCR cDNA through 5'RACE template switching. That step introduced a universal primer site along with UMIs. TCRdb re-analysed the 5' RACE reads in MiXCR, keeping a single row per CDR3 protein. The sample has approximately 550,000 distinct CDR3 sequences, less than 15% seen once. V was shortened by 0 bases and J by 1 base, with 13 bases between the two germline ends. The CDR3 length is 16 residues. CDR1 and CDR2 (germline): SGDLS, YYNGEE. The study's findings and limits: Abundant bulk-derived clonotypes could contaminate FACS-sorted repertoires. A large majority of primary-vaccination clones showed up again after the booster (approximately 96% CD4, around 90% CD8).

The input for sequencing was PBMCs, taken on the day of the yellow fever booster vaccination. The source is a man aged 30-40 years who received the YFV17D yellow fever vaccine. The chain joins TRBV9 to TRBJ1-1; no clear D gene. The CDR3, as DNA: TGTGCCAGCAGCGTAGGAACCCTAGTGCCGAACACTGAAGCTTTCTTT. Translated, it gives CASSVGTLVPNTEAFF.